The sequence of this TCR beta chain was determined in a study of blood T cell repertoires in COVID-19. J gave up 3 bases and V 5 bases, and 6 bases lay outside the gene matches. Germline V gene data show CDR1 as SGHTA and CDR2 as FQGNSA. The CDR3 has 14 amino acids. Method: immunoSEQ multiplex PCR; TCRdb's copy keeps in-frame clones and lacks some. The sample lists around 300,000 clones; under 90% were seen once. The V and J genes are TRBV7-2 and TRBJ2-7; 8 bases align to TRBD1. What was sequenced was PBMCs or T cells enriched from blood (not recorded which). The sequence was obtained from a woman aged 55-70 years who had recovered from COVID-19. The CDR3 DNA follows: TGTGCCAGCAGCGCACAGGGGGACAGCTACGAGCAGTACTTC. This gives the protein CASSAQGDSYEQYF.